A selection of T cell receptor beta chains follows, all from one sample in a study of blood T cell repertoires in COVID-19. Method: immunoSEQ multiplex PCR; TCRdb's copy keeps in-frame clones and lacks some. The sample has 140,000 to 150,000 clones, over 80% seen once. Sequenced: peripheral blood. Receptors originate from a woman in her 50s with acute or convalescent COVID-19. Both conserved end residues are part of each CDR3. The size of a clone is reported for some rows only, either as once, few or many, or as a class for expanded clones.

v_gene,abundance,CDR3aa
TRBV9,.,CASSVLGTATPYEQYF
TRBV5-3,.,CARSLGRDYQPQHF
TRBV7-9,few,CASSLLSGIQFF
TRBV18,once,CASSPSPTGELFF
TRBV19,.,CASSLPRGEYNEQFF
TRBV11-2,once,CASSLVGTSTYEQYF
TRBV14,once,CASSHSGVHPYEQYF
TRBV5-4,.,CASSFPRRGGYTF
TRBV9,.,CASSASSGRADTQYF
TRBV18,few,CASSSGTGSEQYF
TRBV14,.,CASSRFGRGTGELFF
TRBV5-4,.,CASSLPGKNIQYF
TRBV2,few,CASRRDRNNSPLHF
TRBV7-9,many,CASSLSSLGAFF
TRBV9,.,CASSGTHGTGEGVFF
TRBV30,few,CAWSVAGTGTGELFF
TRBV5-4,once,CASSPGGALGGELFF
TRBV3-1/TRBV3-2,.,CASSQGMGTGGEKLFF
TRBV5-5,.,CASSGRTVTKSSYNEQFF
TRBV25-1,.,CASSVQGPWGNTIYF
TRBV11-3,.,CASSSGTSGSSVQETQYF
TRBV30,few,CAWKRRGGAETQYF
TRBV25-1,.,CASSEYNEDTQYF
TRBV5-6,.,CASSLAGVIGLETQYF
TRBV9,.,CASSVSPYNEQFF
TRBV14,.,CASSQAPAQGPKPSGNTIYF
TRBV12-3/TRBV12-4,once,CASRVQEDTEAFF
TRBV7-7,.,CASSSGQGGEKLFF
TRBV6-1,few,CASSGALLDRGNQPQHF
TRBV2,few,CASSPRTGNTEAFF